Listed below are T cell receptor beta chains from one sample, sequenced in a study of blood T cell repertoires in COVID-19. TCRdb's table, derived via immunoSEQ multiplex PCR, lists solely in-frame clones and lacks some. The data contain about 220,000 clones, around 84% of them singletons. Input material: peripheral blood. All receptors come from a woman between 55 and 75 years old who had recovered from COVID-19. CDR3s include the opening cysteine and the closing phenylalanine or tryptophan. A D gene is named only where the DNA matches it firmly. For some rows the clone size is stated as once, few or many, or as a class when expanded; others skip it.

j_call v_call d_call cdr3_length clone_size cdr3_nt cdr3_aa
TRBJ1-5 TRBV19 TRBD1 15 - TGTGCCAGTAGCCCGACAGGGATGAGCAATCAGCCCCAGCATTTT CASSPTGMSNQPQHF
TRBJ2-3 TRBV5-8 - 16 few TGTGCCAGCAGCTTGGGTTCGGGGGAGTTCACAGATACGCAGTATTTT CASSLGSGEFTDTQYF
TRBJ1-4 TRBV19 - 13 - TGTGCCAGTAGTATTGGAGGAAATGAAAAACTGTTTTTT CASSIGGNEKLFF
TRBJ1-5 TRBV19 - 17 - TGTGCCAGCCTCAACCACGAGGCAGCTTCCTTCTATCAGCCCCAGCATTTT CASLNHEAASFYQPQHF
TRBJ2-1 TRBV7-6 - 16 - TGTGCCAGCAGCTTAGCCTACAGGGAAGTTAGGAGTCGGCAGTTCTTC CASSLAYREVRSRQFF
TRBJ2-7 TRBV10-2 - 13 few TGCGCCAGCAGTGAACCGGGTTTATACGAGCAGTACTTC CASSEPGLYEQYF
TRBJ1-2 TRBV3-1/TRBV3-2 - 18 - TGTGCCAGCAGCCAAGATGGGGGTCGGAGGGTTGGGAACTATGGCTACACCTTC CASSQDGGRRVGNYGYTF
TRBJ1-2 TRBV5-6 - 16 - TGTGCCAGCAGCTTGGCAGGGGCAACCCCTAACTATGGCTACACCTTC CASSLAGATPNYGYTF
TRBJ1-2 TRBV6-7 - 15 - TGTGCCAGCAGACACAAAGTCGTTCCAAAGTATGGCTACACCTTC CASRHKVVPKYGYTF
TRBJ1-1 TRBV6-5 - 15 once TGTGCCAGCTCCGTCAGTAGTGCAGGTCGAAGTGAAGCTTTCTTT CASSVSSAGRSEAFF
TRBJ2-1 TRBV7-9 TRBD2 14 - TGTGCCAGCAGCTTACCTAGCGGGGGGGCTCAGGTGTTCTTC CASSLPSGGAQVFF
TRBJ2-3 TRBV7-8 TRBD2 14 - TGTGCCAGCAGCTTAGCGGGGGGGACAGATACGCAGTATTTT CASSLAGGTDTQYF
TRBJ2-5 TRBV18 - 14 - TGTGCCAGCTCACCACTTGACAACCAAGAGACCCAGTACTTC CASSPLDNQETQYF
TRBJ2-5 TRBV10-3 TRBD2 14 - TGTGCCACGGGGATCGGTAGCGGGAATGAGGCCCAGTACTTC CATGIGSGNEAQYF
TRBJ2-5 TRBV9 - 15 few TGTGCCAGCAGCGTTCGCTCAGATATGGAAGAGACCCAGTACTTC CASSVRSDMEETQYF
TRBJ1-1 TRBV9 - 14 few TGTGCCAGCAGCGGCGGACAGACTAACACTGAAGCTTTCTTT CASSGGQTNTEAFF
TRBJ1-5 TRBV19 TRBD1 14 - TGTGCCAGTAGTATGGGACAGGTCAATCAGCCCCAGCATTTT CASSMGQVNQPQHF
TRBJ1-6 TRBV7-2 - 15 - TGTGCCAGCAGCCTCCGCGGGCCGCATAATTCACCCCTCCACTTT CASSLRGPHNSPLHF
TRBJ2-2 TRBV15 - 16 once TGTGCCACCAGCAGAGGTGGGGGGGCCAACACCGGGGAGCTGTTTTTT CATSRGGGANTGELFF
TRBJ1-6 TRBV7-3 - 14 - TGTGCCAGCAGCTGGAGACGGGAGAATTCACCCCTCCACTTT CASSWRRENSPLHF
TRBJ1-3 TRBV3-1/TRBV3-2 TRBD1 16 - TGTGCCAGCAGCCCAAACTCCGGGACAGGGACGGACACCATATATTTT CASSPNSGTGTDTIYF
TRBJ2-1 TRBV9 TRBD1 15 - TGTGCCAGCAGCGCCACAGGGGGGTCCTACAATGAGCAGTTCTTC CASSATGGSYNEQFF
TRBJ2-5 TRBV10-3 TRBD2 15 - TGTGCCATCAGTGAGTTCAAACTAGCGGACGAGACCCAGTACTTC CAISEFKLADETQYF
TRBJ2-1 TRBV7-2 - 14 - TGTGCCAGCAGCTTAGAGGGGGTATCCGGTGAGCAGTTCTTC CASSLEGVSGEQFF
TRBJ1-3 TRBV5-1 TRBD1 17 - TGCGCCAGCAGCTTGCCGGGACAGGCGCTCTCTGGAAACACCATATATTTT CASSLPGQALSGNTIYF
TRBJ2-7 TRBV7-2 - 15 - TGTGCCAGCAGCGGGGGACTTGGCGGGGCCTACGAGCAGTACTTC CASSGGLGGAYEQYF
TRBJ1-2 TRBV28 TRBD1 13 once TGTGCCAGCAGGGAGGACAGGAGCCATGGCTACACCTTC CASREDRSHGYTF
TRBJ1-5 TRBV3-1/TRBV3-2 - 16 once TGTGCCAGCAGCCAAGATCCCTCGTCTAGTTTGCAGCCCCAGCATTTT CASSQDPSSSLQPQHF
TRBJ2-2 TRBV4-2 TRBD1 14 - TGTGCCAGCAGCCCGGGACAGGGTCATGTTGAGCTGTTTTTT CASSPGQGHVELFF
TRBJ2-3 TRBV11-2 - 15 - TGTGCCAGCTTAGGAAGGGGGGGGGTCGCGGATACGCAGTATTTT CASLGRGGVADTQYF
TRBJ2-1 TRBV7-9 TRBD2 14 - TGTGCCAGCAGCGCCAGCGGGGGGGGTAATGAGCAGTTCTTC CASSASGGGNEQFF
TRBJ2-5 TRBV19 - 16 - TGTGCCAGTAGTATATCCCCGGGACATCTACTGGAGACCCAGTACTTC CASSISPGHLLETQYF
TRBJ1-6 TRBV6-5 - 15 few TGTGCCAGCACCGCGACAGGCTCCTATAATTCACCCCTCCACTTT CASTATGSYNSPLHF
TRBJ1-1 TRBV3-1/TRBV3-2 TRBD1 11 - TGTGCCAGCAGCTCAGGGGGCTCAGCTTTCTTT CASSSGGSAFF
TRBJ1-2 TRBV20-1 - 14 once TGCAGTGCTAGTCCTGGGGGCAGGGACTATGGCTACACCTTC CSASPGGRDYGYTF
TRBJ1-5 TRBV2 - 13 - TGTGCCAGCGCCGGGGATGGGGATCAGCCCCAGCATTTT CASAGDGDQPQHF
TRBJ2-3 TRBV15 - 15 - TGTGCCACCAGCAGAGTGCCAGGGGATACAGATACGCAGTATTTT CATSRVPGDTDTQYF
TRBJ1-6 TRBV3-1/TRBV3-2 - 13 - TGTGCCAGCAGCCAGCCAAGAGCTGAGCCCCTCCACTTT CASSQPRAEPLHF
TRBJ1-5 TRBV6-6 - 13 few TGTGCCAGCAGCTCCCCGACAGGCCAGCCCCAGCATTTT CASSSPTGQPQHF
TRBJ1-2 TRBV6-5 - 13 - TGTGCCAGCAAGCGGGCAGCTAACTATGGCTACACCTTC CASKRAANYGYTF
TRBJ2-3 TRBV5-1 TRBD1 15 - TGCGCCAGCAGCTTGCAGGACAGGATCACAGATACGCAGTATTTT CASSLQDRITDTQYF
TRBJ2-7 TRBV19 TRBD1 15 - TGTGCCAGTAGTACCCCTCGCAGGGGGACGGAGGAGCAGTACTTC CASSTPRRGTEEQYF
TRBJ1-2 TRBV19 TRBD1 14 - TGTGCCAGTAGTACCGGACAGGGCCCATGGGGCTACACCTTC CASSTGQGPWGYTF
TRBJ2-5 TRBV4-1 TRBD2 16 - TGCGCCAGCAGCCAGATAAGCGGGGCTAGAGCAGAGACCCAGTACTTC CASSQISGARAETQYF
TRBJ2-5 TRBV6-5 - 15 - TGTGCCAGCAGTTCGACGACAGGGAGGAGGGAGACCCAGTACTTC CASSSTTGRRETQYF
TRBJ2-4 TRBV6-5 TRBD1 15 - TGTGCCAGCACCGATACAGGGGGCAGTCAAAACATTCAGTACTTC CASTDTGGSQNIQYF
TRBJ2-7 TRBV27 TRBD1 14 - TGTGCCACCGCCTCCGGGACAGCGTTCTACGAGCAGTACTTC CATASGTAFYEQYF
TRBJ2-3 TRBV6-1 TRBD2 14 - TGTGCCAGCAGTGACGGGGGGGCAGGAGATACGCAGTATTTT CASSDGGAGDTQYF
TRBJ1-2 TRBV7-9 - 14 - TGTGCCAGCAGCTTACTTCGACAGAACTATGGCTACACCTTC CASSLLRQNYGYTF